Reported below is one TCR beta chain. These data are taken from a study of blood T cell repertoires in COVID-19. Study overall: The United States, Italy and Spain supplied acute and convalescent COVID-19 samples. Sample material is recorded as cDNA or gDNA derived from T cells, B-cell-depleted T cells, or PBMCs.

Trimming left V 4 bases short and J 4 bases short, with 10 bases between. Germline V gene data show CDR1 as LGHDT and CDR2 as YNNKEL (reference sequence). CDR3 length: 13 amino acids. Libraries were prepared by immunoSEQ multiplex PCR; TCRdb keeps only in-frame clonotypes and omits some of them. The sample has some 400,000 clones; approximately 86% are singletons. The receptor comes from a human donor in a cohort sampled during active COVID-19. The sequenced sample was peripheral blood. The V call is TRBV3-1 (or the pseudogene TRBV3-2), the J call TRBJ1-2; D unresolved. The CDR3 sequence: CASSRGRTYGYTF. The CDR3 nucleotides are TGTGCCAGCAGCCGAGGTCGAACCTATGGCTACACCTTC.